These 19 T cell receptor beta chains were all obtained from the same sample, sequenced in a study of blood T cells in healthy people across ages. Primed by a sample-barcoded 5' primer and a J-beta primer mix, a second PCR proceeded for about 6 to 12 cycles. TCRdb reprocessed the 5' RACE reads via MiXCR and lists one record per CDR3 protein. The table has 650,000 to 700,000 distinct CDR3 sequences, approximately 29% seen once; the top ten hold approximately 15%. Sequencing input: blood. These receptors originate from a woman of 80 years or more in good health.

This clonotype was seen repeatedly, ten times or more. The junction departs from the called germline gene at one end, perhaps through a read error. The CDR3 spells CASSHSGANVLTF. The CDR3 nucleotides are TGTGCCTCCAGCCACTCTGGGGCCAACGTCCTGACTTTC. The chain recombines TRBV15 with TRBJ2-6; D is unresolved. The CDR3 consists of 13 residues. CDR1 is LNHNV, CDR2 YYDKDF, per germline (reference sequence).

There are a few counts of this clonotype. Since a much larger clone is just one base distant, this may be a read error. V usage is TRBV6-2 or TRBV6-3 and J usage is TRBJ2-1; D remains ambiguous. V dropped 1 base and J dropped 13 bases, with 14 bases sitting between them. This CDR3 region has 13 residues. Looked up from germline, CDR1 is MNHEY and CDR2 is SVGEGT. The CDR3 coding sequence is TGTGCCAGCAGTTACTGGGAAACAGAGACCCAGTTCTTC. This codes for CASSYWETETQFF.

This clonotype showed up many times. The chain uses TRBV7-8 and TRBJ2-7, with TRBD1 identical over 7 bases. This CDR3 is built from 14 residues. The V gene end was trimmed by 0 bases and the J gene end by 2 bases; junction bases not matched to a gene: 1. CDR1 is SGHVS, CDR2 FQNEAQ, per germline. CDR3 region: CASSLAGTAYEQYF. CDR3 nucleotides: TGTGCCAGCAGCTTAGCGGGGACAGCCTACGAGCAGTACTTC.

Concerning this clonotype: A junction end diverges from the germline sequence, so it may reflect a read error. The V and J genes are TRBV5-1 and TRBJ1-1; TRBD1 might be the D (5 bases). The germline gives CDR1 SGHRS, CDR2 YFSETQ. This CDR3 is 16 amino acids long. The CDR3 loop reads CASSLGPGELDTEAFF. The CDR3 DNA follows: TGCGCCAGCAGCCTAGGGCCGGGGGAATTAGACACCGAAGCTTTCTTT.

This clonotype was observed a handful of times. This chain connects TRBV24-1 to TRBJ1-1; maybe TRBD1 (5 bases). CDR3 size: 15 residues. The V gene lost 3 bases and the J gene lost 4 bases, with 14 bases spanning the gap. Germline lookup yields CDR1 KGHDR and CDR2 SFDVKD. The CDR3 DNA sequence: TGTGCCACCAGTGATCCCCGGGGCAGGGTCACTGAAGCTTTCTTT. Amino acids: CATSDPRGRVTEAFF.

In nucleotides, the CDR3 is TGTGCCAGCAATACTGGGACAGGCATCTACGAGCAGTACTTC. It translates to CASNTGTGIYEQYF. V usage is TRBV5-6 and J usage is TRBJ2-7, with 8 bases fitting TRBD1. This CDR3 spans 14 amino acids. Germline CDR1 SGHDT, CDR2 YYEEEE. J was trimmed by 3 bases and V by 6 bases; bases with no gene match: 8.

The sample holds many counts of this clonotype. The V call is TRBV12-5, the J call TRBJ2-7, with 8 bases lining up with TRBD1. V gave up 6 bases and J gave up 7 bases; unmatched junction bases: 17. The CDR3 totals 16 residues. The V gene's germline CDR1 is LGHNT and CDR2 FRNRAP. For the CDR3, the DNA is TGTGCTAGTGGATCGGGCGGGACAGGTGGCTACGAGGAGCAGTACTTC. Residues: CASGSGGTGGYEEQYF.

The chain uses TRBV30 and TRBJ1-5, with D possibly matching TRBD1 (6 bases). This CDR3 is 15 amino acids long. Germline V gene sequence: CDR1 GTSNPN, CDR2 SVGIG (reference sequence). Trimming pared 0 bases from V and 4 bases from J, leaving 13 bases between. In nucleotides, the CDR3 is TGTGCCTGGAGTGTACTAGGGGGAAGTAATCAGCCCCAGCATTTT. It yields the protein CAWSVLGGSNQPQHF. Full variable domain (missing parts from reference TRBV30 and TRBJ1-5): SQTIHQWPATLVQPVGSPLSLECTVEGTSNPNLYWYRQAAGRGLQLLFYSVGIGQISSEVPQNLSASRPQDRQFILSSKKLLLSDSGFYLCAWSVLGGSNQPQHFGDGTRLSIL.

This rearrangement joins TRBV7-9 to TRBJ2-5; possibly TRBD1 or TRBD2 for D (6 bases each). The end of the DNA fits TRBJ2-1 better, so the J call may be wrong. This CDR3 is built from 15 residues. Per the germline V gene, CDR1 is SEHNR and CDR2 is FQNEAQ (reference sequence). The CDR3 coding sequence is TGTGCCGGCAATTGGCCCGTGGGGGGCCAAGAGACCCAGTTCTTC. Translated, it gives CAGNWPVGGQETQFF.

V and J are TRBV27 and TRBJ2-7; no firm D call. This CDR3 is built from 15 residues. Trimming took off 5 bases at V and 0 bases at J, with 14 bases between the two ends. Germline loops: CDR1 MNHEY, CDR2 SMNVEV (reference sequence). As DNA, the CDR3 is TGTGCCAGCAGTGTTTCTCGGTACAGCTCCTACGAGCAGTACTTC. Protein: CASSVSRYSSYEQYF.

The sample holds many counts of this clonotype. The chain has TRBV20-1 and TRBJ2-7; a weak D match, TRBD2 (6 bases). Germline V gene sequence: CDR1 DFQATT, CDR2 SNEGSKA (reference sequence). V was trimmed by 7 bases and J by 6 bases, leaving 16 bases between them. The CDR3 runs to 12 residues. CDR3 sequence (DNA): TGCAGTGTTTACGATGGGGGGAGCGAGCAGTACTTC. Protein: CSVYDGGSEQYF.

CDR3 residues: CASSGGGLAGPGGTQYF. The CDR3 DNA follows: TGTGCCAGCAGTGGAGGGGGACTAGCGGGGCCCGGGGGTACGCAGTATTTT. This chain joins TRBV2 and TRBJ2-3; 13 bases map to TRBD2. This CDR3 is built from 17 residues. From germline, CDR1 is SNHLY and CDR2 FYNNEI. J lost 8 bases, V lost 4 bases, and 12 bases had no gene match.

This clonotype was detected ten times or more. V gene TRBV5-1 combines with J gene TRBJ2-7; D possibly matches TRBD1 or TRBD2 (6 bases each). Trimming stripped 3 bases from V and 6 bases from J, with 16 bases between. This CDR3 has 14 amino acids. Germline-derived CDR1 and CDR2 are SGHRS and YFSETQ. CDR3 region: CASSWKGGAREQYF. The CDR3 DNA sequence: TGCGCCAGCAGCTGGAAGGGGGGAGCGCGCGAGCAGTACTTC. Together with reference TRBV5-1 and TRBJ2-7, the CDR3 gives the full variable domain: KAGVTQTPRYLIKTRGQQVTLSCSPISGHRSVSWYQQTPGQGLQFLFEYFSETQRNKGNFPGRFSGRQFSNSRSEMNVSTLELGDSALYLCASSWKGGAREQYFGPGTRLTVT.

This clonotype has more than one count but fewer than ten. Here the CDR3 DNA reads TGTGCCAGCAGCTCTGCATTCCCAGGGGGCGACTATGGCTACACCTTC. Its translation is CASSSAFPGGDYGYTF. The V and J genes are TRBV7-2 and TRBJ1-2; 8 nucleotides line up with TRBD1. The length of the CDR3 is 16 residues. Germline trimming cut 4 bases from V and 3 bases from J; bases unmatched to any gene: 10. CDR1 is SGHTA and CDR2 is FQGNSA in the germline V gene. The entire variable domain, with the rest obtained from reference TRBV7-2 and TRBJ1-2, is as follows: GAGVSQSPSNKVTEKGKDVELRCDPISGHTALYWYRQSLGQGLEFLIYFQGNSAPDKSGLPSDRFSAERTGGSVSTLTIQRTQQEDSAVYLCASSSAFPGGDYGYTFGSGTRLTVV.

This clonotype was found many times. The gene calls are TRBV7-2 and TRBJ2-5; the match to TRBD2 covers 9 bases. CDR3 length equals 16 residues. Germline V gene data show CDR1 as SGHTA and CDR2 as FQGNSA. The V gene end was trimmed by 5 bases and the J gene end by 5 bases; junction bases not matched to a gene: 12. Here the CDR3 reads CASSPRLADARETQYF. The CDR3 DNA follows: TGTGCCAGCAGCCCAAGACTAGCGGACGCACGGGAGACCCAGTACTTC.

This clonotype was seen a handful of times. V and J are TRBV6-1 and TRBJ1-2; D may be TRBD1 (5 bases). The V and J ends lost 3 bases and 6 bases respectively, with 17 bases between them. There are 15 residues in the CDR3. CDR1 MNHNS and CDR2 SASEGT come from the germline V gene. The CDR3 coding sequence is TGTGCCAGCAGTGATGAGGTGGGGCGCTTACATGGCTACACCTTC. As protein: CASSDEVGRLHGYTF.

This clonotype was picked up a small number of times. The chain combines TRBV7-9 with TRBJ2-2, with 11 bases aligning to TRBD2. Germline assignment: CDR1 SEHNR and CDR2 FQNEAQ (reference sequence). This CDR3 is built from 16 residues. Trimming cost V 5 bases and J 5 bases; bases outside gene matches: 7. In nucleotides, the CDR3 is TGTGCCAGCAGCACCACCGGGACTAGCGGAACCGGGGAGCTGTTTTTT. Residues: CASSTTGTSGTGELFF.

There are many counts of this clonotype. V gene TRBV6-6 combines with J gene TRBJ2-1, with D tentatively TRBD1 (7 bases). The ends were cut back, 7 bases at V and 6 bases at J, with 16 bases in the middle. CDR1 and CDR2 (germline): MNHNY, SVGAGI (reference sequence). The CDR3 covers 14 residues. CDR3 coding DNA: TGTGCCAGCATATCCCCCCAGGGGGGCAATGAGCAGTTCTTC. Residues: CASISPQGGNEQFF.

The V and J genes are TRBV7-9 and TRBJ2-7; the D gene is possibly TRBD2 (5 bases). Germline V gives CDR1 SEHNR, CDR2 FQNEAQ (reference sequence). V was shortened by 5 bases and J by 4 bases, with 9 bases between the two germline ends. The CDR3 has 12 amino acids. CDR3 nucleotide sequence: TGTGCCAGCAGCATCCGGGGTTACGAGCAGTACTTC. This translates into CASSIRGYEQYF.